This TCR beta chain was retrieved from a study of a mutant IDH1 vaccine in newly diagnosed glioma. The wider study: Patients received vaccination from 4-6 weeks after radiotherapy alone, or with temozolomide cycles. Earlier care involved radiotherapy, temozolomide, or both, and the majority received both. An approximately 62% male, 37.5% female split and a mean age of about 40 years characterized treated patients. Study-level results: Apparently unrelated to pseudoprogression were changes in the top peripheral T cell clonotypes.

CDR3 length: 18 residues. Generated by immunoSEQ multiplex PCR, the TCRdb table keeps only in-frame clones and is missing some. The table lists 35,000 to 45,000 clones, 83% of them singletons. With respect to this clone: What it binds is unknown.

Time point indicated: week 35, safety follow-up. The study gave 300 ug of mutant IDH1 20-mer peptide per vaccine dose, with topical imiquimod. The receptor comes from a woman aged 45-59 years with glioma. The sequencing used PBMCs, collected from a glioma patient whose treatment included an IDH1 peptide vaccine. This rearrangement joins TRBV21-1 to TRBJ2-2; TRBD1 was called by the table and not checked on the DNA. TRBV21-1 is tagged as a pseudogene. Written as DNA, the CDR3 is TGTGCCAGCCAGATGGGAGTCAGGGGAACGGAGAACACCGGGGAGCTGTTTTTT. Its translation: CASQMGVRGTENTGELFF.